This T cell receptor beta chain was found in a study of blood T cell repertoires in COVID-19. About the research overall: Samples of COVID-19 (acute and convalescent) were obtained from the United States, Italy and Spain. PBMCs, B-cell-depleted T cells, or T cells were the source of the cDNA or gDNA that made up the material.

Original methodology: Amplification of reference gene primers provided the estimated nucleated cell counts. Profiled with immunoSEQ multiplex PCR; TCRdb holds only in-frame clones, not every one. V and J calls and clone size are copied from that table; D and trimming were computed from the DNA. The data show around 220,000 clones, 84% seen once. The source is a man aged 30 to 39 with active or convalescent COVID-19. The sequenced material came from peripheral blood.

This CDR3 is CALAREVNSPLHF. Written as DNA, the CDR3 is TGTGCCCTCGCGAGGGAGGTGAATTCACCCCTCCACTTT. The rearrangement links TRBV7-9 to TRBJ1-6; D unresolved. This CDR3 is built from 13 residues. Trimming left V 11 bases short and J 7 bases short, with 15 bases between. Germline CDR1 and CDR2: SEHNR and FQNEAQ (reference sequence).